This T cell receptor (beta chain) originates from a study of T cells in localized non-small cell lung cancer. Study-wide findings and caveats: Because only a single region of the tumor was sequenced, heterogeneity remains possible. Within adjacent lung there appeared a median roughly 60 of the top 100 tumor clones.

The method was immunoSEQ multiplex PCR; TCRdb's version includes in-frame clones alone and lacks a portion of them. The sample has over 8,500 clones, 85% seen once. The V gene's germline CDR1 is SGHTA and CDR2 FQGTGA. Trimming removed 4 bases from V and 2 bases from J, with 5 bases in between. This CDR3 has 13 residues. As regards this clone: Its target is not known.

This chain links TRBV7-3 with TRBJ2-2; D is uncertain. This sequence was found in a male donor older than 55 with stage III lung adenocarcinoma. The sequencing used peripheral blood, collected before any cancer treatment. The CDR3 sequence: CASSSINTGELFF. The CDR3 nucleotides are TGTGCCAGCAGCTCAATAAACACCGGGGAGCTGTTTTTT.